The entry that follows covers one TCR beta chain sequence. The data are from a study of blood T cell repertoires in COVID-19. Study context: T cells, B-cell-depleted T cells, or PBMCs supplied cDNA or gDNA.

With 1 base clipped from V and 1 base from J, the junction kept 2 bases outside the gene matches. This CDR3 is 15 amino acids long. Germline assignment: CDR1 GTSNPN and CDR2 SVGIG (reference sequence). As handled by the study authors: Reference gene primer amplification gave nucleated cell count estimates. The table came from immunoSEQ multiplex PCR; TCRdb's copy has only in-frame clones and leaves some out. Clonal size and the V and J genes are those of that table, whereas D and trimming came from the DNA. Of hundreds of thousands of clones detected, about 90% appear once; the ten largest clones hold under 0.3%.

The chain is built from TRBV30 and TRBJ2-3; 10 bases agree with TRBD2. The origin of this receptor is a young woman with acute or convalescent COVID-19. The sample consisted of peripheral blood. The CDR3 loop is CAWSATSGGTDTQYF. DNA for the CDR3: TGTGCCTGGAGTGCCACTAGCGGGGGCACAGATACGCAGTATTTT.